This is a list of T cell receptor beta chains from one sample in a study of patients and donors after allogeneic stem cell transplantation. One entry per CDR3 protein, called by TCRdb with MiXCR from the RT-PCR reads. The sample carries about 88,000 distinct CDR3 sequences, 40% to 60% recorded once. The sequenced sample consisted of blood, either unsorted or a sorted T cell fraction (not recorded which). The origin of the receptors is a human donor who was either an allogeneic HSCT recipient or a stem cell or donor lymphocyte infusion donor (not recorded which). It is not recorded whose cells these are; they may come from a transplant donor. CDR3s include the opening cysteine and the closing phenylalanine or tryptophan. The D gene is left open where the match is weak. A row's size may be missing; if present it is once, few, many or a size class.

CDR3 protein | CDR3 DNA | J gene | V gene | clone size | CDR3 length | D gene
CATSRDISLAKNIQYF | TGTGCCACCAGCAGAGACATCTCTCTAGCCAAAAACATTCAGTACTTC | TRBJ2-4 | TRBV15 | . | 16 | .
CASSSPSGQNTEAFF | TGTGCCAGCAGCTCCCCTAGTGGCCAGAACACTGAAGCTTTCTTT | TRBJ1-1 | TRBV7-9 | . | 15 | .
CASSQNLQNTEAFF | TGTGCCAGCAGCCAGAACCTACAAAACACTGAAGCTTTCTTT | TRBJ1-1 | TRBV3-1 | . | 14 | .
CASSPSIGAQETQYF | TGTGCCAGCAGCCCATCGATCGGGGCTCAAGAGACCCAGTACTTC | TRBJ2-5 | TRBV7-9 | . | 15 | .
CASSWDRGREKLFF | TGTGCCAGCAGCTGGGACAGGGGGAGAGAAAAACTGTTTTTT | TRBJ1-4 | TRBV12-3/TRBV12-4 | . | 14 | TRBD1
CASSLSQAHKQGF | TGTGCCAGCAGTTTATCACAGGCACACAAACAGGGCTTC | TRBJ2-1 | TRBV12-3/TRBV12-4 | . | 13 | .
CSASRTLDEKLFF | TGCAGTGCTAGTCGGACATTGGATGAAAAACTGTTTTTT | TRBJ1-4 | TRBV20-1 | . | 13 | .
CSVGVTEAFF | TGCAGTGTAGGCGTCACTGAAGCTTTCTTT | TRBJ1-1 | TRBV20-1 | few | 10 | .
CASSYDGRGYGYTF | TGTGCCAGCAGTTACGACGGTCGAGGCTATGGCTACACCTTC | TRBJ1-2 | TRBV6-6 | . | 14 | .
CSARDLYEGQGGSPLHF | TGCAGTGCTAGAGATCTATATGAGGGGCAGGGTGGTTCACCCCTCCACTTT | TRBJ1-6 | TRBV20-1 | few | 17 | .
CASNAWMGNYTEAFF | TGTGCCAGCAACGCCTGGATGGGGAATTACACTGAAGCTTTCTTT | TRBJ1-1 | TRBV12-3/TRBV12-4 | . | 15 | .
CASSAETSTNEKLFF | TGTGCCAGCAGCGCCGAGACATCAACTAATGAAAAACTGTTTTTT | TRBJ1-4 | TRBV9 | . | 15 | .
CASSYGTGEYEQYF | TGCGCCAGCAGCTACGGGACAGGGGAATACGAGCAGTACTTC | TRBJ2-7 | TRBV5-1 | . | 14 | TRBD1
CASNQQTTNEKLFF | TGCGCCAGCAACCAACAGACTACTAATGAAAAACTGTTTTTT | TRBJ1-4 | TRBV10-1 | . | 14 | .
CASSTPGTHYGYTF | TGTGCCAGCAGTACGCCCGGGACACACTATGGCTACACCTTC | TRBJ1-2 | TRBV6-5 | . | 14 | .
CASMSGNTEAFF | TGTGCCAGCATGTCCGGGAACACTGAAGCTTTCTTT | TRBJ1-1 | TRBV12-3/TRBV12-4 | . | 12 | .
CASTLGPVGLEAFF | TGTGCCAGCACCCTAGGGCCCGTAGGTTTAGAAGCTTTCTTT | TRBJ1-1 | TRBV12-3/TRBV12-4 | few | 14 | .
CASVPGQLIFGDTQYF | TGTGCCAGCGTCCCGGGACAGTTAATTTTTGGAGATACGCAGTATTTT | TRBJ2-3 | TRBV6-2/TRBV6-3 | . | 16 | TRBD1
CSARGGSTGGLNTEAFF | TGCAGTGCTAGAGGGGGATCGACAGGGGGACTAAACACTGAAGCTTTCTTT | TRBJ1-1 | TRBV20-1 | few | 17 | TRBD1
CSAGGLAGGPLRGEQYF | TGCAGCGCTGGGGGACTAGCGGGAGGGCCCCTACGGGGCGAGCAGTACTTC | TRBJ2-7 | TRBV29-1 | . | 17 | TRBD2
CASSPAGHQGLF | TGTGCCAGCAGTCCGGCCGGTCACCAGGGCCTCTTT | TRBJ1-1 | TRBV28 | . | 12 | .
CASSPGDILRGQPQHF | TGCGCCAGCAGCCCCGGAGACATACTAAGGGGTCAGCCCCAGCATTTT | TRBJ1-5 | TRBV4-1 | few | 16 | .
CASSRPLGAQPQHF | TGTGCCAGCAGTCGACCCCTTGGGGCCCAGCCCCAGCATTTT | TRBJ1-5 | TRBV28 | few | 14 | .
CASSYSRLAAGVGAFF | TGTGCCAGCAGTTACTCCCGGCTCGCGGCAGGGGTTGGCGCTTTCTTT | TRBJ1-1 | TRBV6-6 | . | 16 | .
CASKRNRQTYEQYF | TGTGCCAGCAAAAGGAACAGGCAAACCTACGAGCAGTACTTC | TRBJ2-7 | TRBV12-3/TRBV12-4 | . | 14 | .
CASSQMGLHYGYTF | TGTGCCAGCAGCCAAATGGGACTCCACTATGGCTACACCTTC | TRBJ1-2 | TRBV6-2/TRBV6-3 | . | 14 | .
CASSSRFGNSGNTIYF | TGTGCTAGCAGCTCTCGATTTGGGAACTCTGGAAACACCATATATTTT | TRBJ1-3 | TRBV7-7 | . | 16 | .